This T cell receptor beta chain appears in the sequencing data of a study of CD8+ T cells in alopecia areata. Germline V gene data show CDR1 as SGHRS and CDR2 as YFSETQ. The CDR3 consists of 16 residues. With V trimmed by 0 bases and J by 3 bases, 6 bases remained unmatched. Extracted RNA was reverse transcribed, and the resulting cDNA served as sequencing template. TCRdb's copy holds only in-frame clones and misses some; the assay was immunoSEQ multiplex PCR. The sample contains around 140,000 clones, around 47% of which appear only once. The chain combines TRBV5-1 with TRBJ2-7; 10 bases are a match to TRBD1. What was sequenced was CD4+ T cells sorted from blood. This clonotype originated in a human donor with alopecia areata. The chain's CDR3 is CASSLARTGGDYEQYF. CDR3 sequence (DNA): TGCGCCAGCAGCTTGGCCCGGACAGGGGGGGACTACGAGCAGTACTTC.